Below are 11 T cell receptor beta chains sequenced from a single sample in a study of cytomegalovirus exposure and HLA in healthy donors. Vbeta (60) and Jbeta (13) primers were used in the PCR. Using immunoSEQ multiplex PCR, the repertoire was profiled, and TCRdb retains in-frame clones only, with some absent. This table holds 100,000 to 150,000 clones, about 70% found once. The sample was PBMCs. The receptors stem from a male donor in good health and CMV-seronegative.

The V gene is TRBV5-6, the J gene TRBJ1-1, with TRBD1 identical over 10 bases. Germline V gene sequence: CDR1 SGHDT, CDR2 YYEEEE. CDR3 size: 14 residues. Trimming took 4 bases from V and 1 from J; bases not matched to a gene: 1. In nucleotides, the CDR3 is TGTGCCAGCAGCGGGGACAGGGGGAACACTGAAGCTTTCTTT. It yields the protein CASSGDRGNTEAFF.

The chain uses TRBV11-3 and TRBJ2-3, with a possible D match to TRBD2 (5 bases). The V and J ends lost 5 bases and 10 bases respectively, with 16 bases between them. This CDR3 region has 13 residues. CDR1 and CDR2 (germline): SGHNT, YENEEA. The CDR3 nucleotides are TGTGCCAGCAGCCTAACGCCGGTAGCGTCGCAGTATTTT. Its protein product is CASSLTPVASQYF.

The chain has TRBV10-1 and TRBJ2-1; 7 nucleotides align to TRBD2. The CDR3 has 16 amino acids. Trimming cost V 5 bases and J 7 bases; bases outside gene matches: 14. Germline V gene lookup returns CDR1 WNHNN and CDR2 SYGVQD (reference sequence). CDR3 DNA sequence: TGCGCCAGCAGTAAACCTACTAGCGAGGAGGGTAATGAGCAGTTCTTC. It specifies CASSKPTSEEGNEQFF.

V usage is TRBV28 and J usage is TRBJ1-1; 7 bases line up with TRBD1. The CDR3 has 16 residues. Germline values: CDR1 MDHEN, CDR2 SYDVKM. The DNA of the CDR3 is TGTGCTACAAACCCTAGCTTGGGACAGATGAACACTGAAGCTTTCTTT. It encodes CATNPSLGQMNTEAFF.

In DNA form, the CDR3 reads TGTGCCAGCAGCCGCGGACTAGCAGGTGAGCAGTTCTTC. It codes for CASSRGLAGEQFF. The rearrangement uses TRBV7-3 and TRBJ2-1; 8 bases map to TRBD2. The CDR3 extends over 13 amino acids. J gave up 9 bases and V 5 bases, and 6 bases lay outside the gene matches. CDR1 and CDR2 (germline): SGHTA, FQGTGA.

The CDR3 region has the DNA TGTGCCAGCAGTCCCGACAGGGTATTCTACGAGCAGTACTTC. Amino acids: CASSPDRVFYEQYF. The chain employs TRBV6-5 and TRBJ2-7; the match to TRBD1 covers 7 bases. The CDR3 is 14 residues long. Germline V gives CDR1 MNHEY, CDR2 SVGAGI. With 5 bases clipped from V and 3 bases from J, the junction kept 7 bases outside the gene matches.

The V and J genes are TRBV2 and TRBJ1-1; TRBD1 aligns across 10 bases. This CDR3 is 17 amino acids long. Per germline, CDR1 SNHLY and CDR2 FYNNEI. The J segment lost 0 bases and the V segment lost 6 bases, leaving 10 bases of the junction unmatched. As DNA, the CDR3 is TGTGCCAGCAGAACCCACGGACAGGGGGAGGTGAACACTGAAGCTTTCTTT. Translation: CASRTHGQGEVNTEAFF.

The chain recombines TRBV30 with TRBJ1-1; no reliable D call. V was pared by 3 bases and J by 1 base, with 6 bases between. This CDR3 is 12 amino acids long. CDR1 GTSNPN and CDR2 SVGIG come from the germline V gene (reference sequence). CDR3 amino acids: CAWRPGNTEAFF. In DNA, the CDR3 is TGTGCCTGGAGACCCGGGAACACTGAAGCTTTCTTT.

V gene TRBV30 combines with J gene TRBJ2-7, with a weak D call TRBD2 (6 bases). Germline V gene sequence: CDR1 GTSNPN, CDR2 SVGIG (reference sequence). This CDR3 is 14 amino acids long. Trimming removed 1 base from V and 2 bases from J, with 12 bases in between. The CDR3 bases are TGTGCCTGGAGTGGGGGCCGGAGGGCCTACGAGCAGTACTTC. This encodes CAWSGGRRAYEQYF.

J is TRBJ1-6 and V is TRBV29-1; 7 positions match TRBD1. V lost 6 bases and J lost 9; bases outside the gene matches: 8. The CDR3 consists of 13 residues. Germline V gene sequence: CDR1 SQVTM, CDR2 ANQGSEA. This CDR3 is CSVTTGVGSPLHF. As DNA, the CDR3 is TGCAGCGTAACTACAGGGGTTGGTTCACCCCTCCACTTT. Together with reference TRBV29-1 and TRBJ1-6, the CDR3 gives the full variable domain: SAVISQKPSRDICQRGTSLTIQCQVDSQVTMMFWYRQQPGQSLTLIATANQGSEATYESGFVIDKFPISRPNLTFSTLTVSNMSPEDSSIYLCSVTTGVGSPLHFGNGTRLTVT.

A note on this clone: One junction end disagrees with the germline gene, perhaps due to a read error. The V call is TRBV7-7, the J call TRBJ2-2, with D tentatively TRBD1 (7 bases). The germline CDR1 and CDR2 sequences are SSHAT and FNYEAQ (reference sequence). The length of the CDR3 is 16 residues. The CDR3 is CASSPRGVPNTGELFF. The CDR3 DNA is TGTGCTAGCAGCCCCAGGGGGGTACCGAACACCGGGGAGCTGTTTTTT.